This T cell receptor beta chain was recorded in a study of long-term antiretroviral therapy in people with HIV. Study-level findings and limits: Repertoire dominance by clones expanded before ART was seen at all time points.

CDR3 length equals 15 residues. The junction had 7 bases not matched to a gene; V was cut back by 4 bases and J by 6 bases. Looked up from germline, CDR1 is MNHEY and CDR2 is SVGAGI. At survey level, the immunoSEQ assay was run in its v3.0 version. Here immunoSEQ multiplex PCR was the method, and the copy in TCRdb shows in-frame clones only, minus some. The sample lists tens of thousands of clones, roughly 86% seen once, with approximately 5.3% in the top ten. Note on this clone: Antigen unknown.

Sequencing used unsorted PBMCs, obtained 0.1 years before starting antiretroviral therapy. The sequence derives from a woman aged 45 to 65 with HIV. The V and J genes are TRBV6-5 and TRBJ1-5, with 9 bases fitting TRBD1. Here the CDR3 reads CASSWDRAEGQPQHF. The DNA for the CDR3 is TGTGCCAGCAGTTGGGACAGGGCTGAGGGTCAGCCCCAGCATTTT.